A selection of T cell receptor beta chains follows, all from one sample in a study of identical twins. One entry per CDR3 protein results from TCRdb running MiXCR on the 5' RACE reads. Of approximately 1.8 million distinct CDR3 sequences listed, about 30% are singletons. Sample: cord blood. The origin of the receptors is a newborn girl in good health. The CDR3 runs from the conserved cysteine through the conserved F or W. A D gene is named only where the DNA matches it firmly. Clone size, where shown, is once, few, many, or a class for clones that have expanded.

>TRBV6-1|TRBJ1-2|NA|NA
CASTDGRLANYGYTF
TGTGCCAGCACCGATGGACGGCTAGCTAACTATGGCTACACCTTC
>TRBV29-1|TRBJ2-5|TRBD1|many
CSVVFRDSQETQYF
TGCAGCGTGGTTTTCCGGGACAGCCAAGAGACCCAGTACTTC
>TRBV20-1|TRBJ2-7|TRBD2|once
CSARVLAGPYNEQYF
TGCAGTGCTAGAGTACTAGCGGGACCTTACAATGAGCAGTACTTC
>TRBV19|TRBJ1-5|NA|NA
CASKGGRDQPRHF
TGTGCCAGTAAAGGAGGGCGGGATCAGCCCCGGCATTTT
>TRBV7-6|TRBJ2-5|NA|NA
CASSFYICSASPSGFPYEQYF
NA
>TRBV7-6|TRBJ2-1|NA|NA
CASSFGVGDNEQFF
TGTGCCAGCAGCTTCGGGGTGGGAGACAATGAGCAGTTCTTC
>TRBV25-1|TRBJ1-4|TRBD1|NA
CASSEPLSGTANEKLFF
TGTGCCAGCAGTGAACCCCTCTCCGGGACAGCTAATGAAAAACTGTTTTTT
>TRBV20-1|TRBJ2-1|TRBD1|NA
CSATGQGQGRNEQFF
TGCAGTGCTACCGGACAGGGCCAGGGACGCAATGAGCAGTTCTTC
>TRBV28|TRBJ2-7|TRBD1|NA
CASRLRTGGYEQYF
TGTGCCAGCAGGTTACGGACAGGGGGCTACGAGCAGTACTTC
>TRBV11-2|TRBJ1-2|NA|many
CASSLPGTNYGYTF
TGTGCCAGCAGTTTACCAGGGACTAACTATGGCTACACCTTC
>TRBV20-1|TRBJ1-2|NA|NA
CSARGTARVSYGYTF
TGCAGTGCTAGGGGAACAGCGCGGGTAAGCTATGGCTACACCTTC
>TRBV5-6|TRBJ2-3|TRBD1|NA
CASSFKGGLSTDTQYF
TGTGCCAGCAGTTTTAAAGGGGGCCTTAGCACAGATACGCAGTATTTT
>TRBV6-2/TRBV6-3|TRBJ1-1|NA|NA
CATEGSPWGEAFF
TGTGCCACGGAGGGATCACCCTGGGGTGAAGCTTTCTTT
>TRBV28|TRBJ1-5|NA|many
CASSTSNQPQHF
TGTGCCAGCAGTACATCAAATCAGCCCCAGCATTTT
>TRBV5-1|TRBJ2-1|TRBD2|few
CASSHTSSGSYNEQFF
TGCGCCAGCAGCCACACCTCTAGCGGTTCCTACAATGAGCAGTTCTTC
>TRBV24-1|TRBJ2-7|TRBD2|NA
CATSGLAGGFPYEQYF
TGTGCCACCAGCGGACTAGCGGGAGGGTTCCCCTACGAGCAGTACTTC
>TRBV7-7|TRBJ2-1|NA|NA
CASSLGLEDNEQFF
TGTGCTAGCAGCTTAGGGTTAGAAGACAATGAGCAGTTCTTC
>TRBV25-1|TRBJ1-2|NA|NA
CASSVQGTYGYTF
TGTGCCAGCAGTGTCCAGGGGACCTATGGCTACACCTTC
>TRBV2|TRBJ2-3|NA|many
CASRQDRIGTDTQYF
TGTGCCAGCAGACAAGACAGGATAGGCACAGATACGCAGTATTTT
>TRBV5-1|TRBJ2-3|TRBD2|NA
CASSLEGPKTSGRSTDTQYF
TGCGCCAGCAGCTTGGAGGGCCCTAAGACTAGCGGGAGGAGCACAGATACGCAGTATTTT
>TRBV15|TRBJ2-3|TRBD2|NA
CATSRVRRELDTQYF
TGTGCCACCAGCAGGGTACGGCGGGAGTTAGATACGCAGTATTTT
>TRBV9|TRBJ2-1|TRBD2|NA
CASSHQEALAGRNNEQFF
TGTGCCAGCAGCCACCAGGAGGCCCTAGCGGGAAGAAACAATGAGCAGTTCTTC
>TRBV20-1|TRBJ1-4|NA|NA
CSAQDKNEKLFF
TGCAGTGCTCAGGACAAGAATGAAAAACTGTTTTTT
>TRBV4-2|TRBJ2-5|TRBD2|few
CASSQTWTSGRETQYF
TGTGCCAGCAGCCAAACCTGGACTAGCGGGAGAGAGACCCAGTACTTC
>TRBV5-1|TRBJ2-2|TRBD1|few
CASSFRQGTGELFF
TGCGCCAGCAGCTTCCGACAGGGCACCGGGGAGCTGTTTTTT
>TRBV20-1|TRBJ1-3|NA|NA
CSARPPRGYSGNTIYF
TGCAGTGCTAGACCCCCACGGGGCTACTCTGGAAACACCATATATTTT
>TRBV20-1|TRBJ2-3|TRBD1|few
CSARKNRGAPGVDTQYF
TGCAGTGCTAGAAAAAACAGGGGCGCGCCAGGGGTAGATACGCAGTATTTT
>TRBV12-3/TRBV12-4|TRBJ2-5|NA|NA
CASSSRGTAYNEQYF
TGTGCCAGCAGTTCCCGAGGGACGGCCTACAATGAGCAGTACTTC
>TRBV20-1|TRBJ1-6|NA|NA
CSARPEGRASSYNSPLHF
TGCAGTGCTAGACCAGAAGGCCGGGCGAGCTCCTATAATTCACCCCTCCACTTT
>TRBV4-1|TRBJ1-6|TRBD1|few
CASSQEGGAGGSPLHF
TGCGCCAGCAGCCAAGAAGGTGGGGCAGGGGGTTCACCCCTCCACTTT
>TRBV20-1|TRBJ1-2|NA|few
CSASIRVIRSYGYTF
TGCAGTGCTAGCATCCGGGTCATCCGGAGCTATGGCTACACCTTC
>TRBV14|TRBJ2-1|NA|NA
CASSQNFRAPNEQFF
TGTGCCAGCAGCCAGAACTTCAGGGCCCCCAATGAGCAGTTCTTC
>TRBV20-1|TRBJ2-7|NA|NA
CSASRGGYEQYF
TGCAGTGCTAGTCGGGGAGGCTACGAGCAGTACTTC
>TRBV7-9|TRBJ1-2|TRBD1|NA
CASSFPGTGTYGYTF
TGTGCCAGCAGCTTCCCCGGGACAGGGACCTATGGCTACACCTTC
>TRBV19|TRBJ2-7|NA|NA
CASSTHPQYRQPYEQYF
TGTGCCAGTAGTACCCACCCTCAATACCGACAGCCCTACGAGCAGTACTTC
>TRBV6-1|TRBJ2-7|TRBD2|NA
CASSEGLAVYEQYF
TGTGCCAGCAGTGAAGGACTAGCGGTCTACGAGCAGTACTTC
>TRBV4-2|TRBJ2-1|NA|few
CASSQRDLGDAYNEQFF
TGTGCCAGCAGCCAACGAGATTTGGGGGACGCATACAATGAGCAGTTCTTC
>TRBV7-9|TRBJ2-3|TRBD2|NA
CASSLSGGRGDTQYF
TGTGCCAGCAGCCTTAGCGGGGGCAGGGGAGATACGCAGTATTTT
>TRBV20-1|TRBJ1-4|NA|few
CSASYGRAGEKLFF
TGCAGTGCTAGTTACGGTAGGGCTGGTGAAAAACTGTTTTTT
>TRBV6-2/TRBV6-3|TRBJ2-7|NA|NA
CASSAPGLLRSSYEQYF
TGTGCCAGCAGTGCCCCGGGACTCCTACGGTCCTCCTACGAGCAGTACTTC
>TRBV12-3/TRBV12-4|TRBJ2-1|NA|many
CASSLHVGGEQFF
TGTGCCAGCAGTTTGCATGTTGGGGGAGAGCAGTTCTTC
>TRBV6-2/TRBV6-3|TRBJ2-2|TRBD1|NA
CASRPDRGWTGELFF
TGTGCCAGCAGACCGGACAGGGGGTGGACCGGGGAGCTGTTTTTT
>TRBV5-1|TRBJ1-6|TRBD1|NA
CASSIRTGDNSPLHF
TGCGCCAGCAGCATCCGGACAGGGGATAATTCACCCCTCCACTTT
>TRBV20-1|TRBJ2-7|NA|NA
CSARAPRQPLSYEQYF
TGCAGTGCTAGAGCACCAAGACAGCCCCTCTCCTACGAGCAGTACTTC
>TRBV2|TRBJ1-1|NA|NA
CASSARRTGNTEAFF
TGTGCCAGCAGTGCCCGTCGAACAGGGAACACTGAAGCTTTCTTT
>TRBV19|TRBJ1-1|TRBD1|NA
CASSMDRSNTEAFF
TGTGCCAGTAGTATGGACAGGTCCAACACTGAAGCTTTCTTT